This TCR beta chain was observed in a study of identical twins. General observations from the study: Memory repertoires showed no such pattern, whereas abundant cord blood beta clonotypes carried fewer insertions.

This clonotype was seen more than once but under ten times. No antigen is known for it. Donors were all healthy Caucasians. A single record per CDR3 protein comes from TCRdb applying MiXCR to the 5' RACE reads. Of approximately 700,000 distinct CDR3 sequences listed, roughly 18% are singletons. The CDR3 is 16 amino acids. Germline V gene lookup returns CDR1 MNHNS and CDR2 SASEGT. Deletions cut 6 bases from V and 0 bases from J, with 18 bases between. The same specimen was also included in a second study, on T cells expressing NK-cell markers. That work adds: HCMV seropositivity marked seven of the eight sequenced donors; one was seronegative. There were a handful of donors in whom these clonotypes also led the CD3+CD56-NKG2C+ fraction.

The sample was PBMCs. This clonotype originated in a woman aged 18-29 years in good health. The chain carries TRBV6-1 and TRBJ2-7, with D uncertain. DNA of the CDR3: TGTGCCAGCAGCCTAAGGTTGGCTTTCGCCTCCTACGAGCAGTACTTC. Amino acids: CASSLRLAFASYEQYF.